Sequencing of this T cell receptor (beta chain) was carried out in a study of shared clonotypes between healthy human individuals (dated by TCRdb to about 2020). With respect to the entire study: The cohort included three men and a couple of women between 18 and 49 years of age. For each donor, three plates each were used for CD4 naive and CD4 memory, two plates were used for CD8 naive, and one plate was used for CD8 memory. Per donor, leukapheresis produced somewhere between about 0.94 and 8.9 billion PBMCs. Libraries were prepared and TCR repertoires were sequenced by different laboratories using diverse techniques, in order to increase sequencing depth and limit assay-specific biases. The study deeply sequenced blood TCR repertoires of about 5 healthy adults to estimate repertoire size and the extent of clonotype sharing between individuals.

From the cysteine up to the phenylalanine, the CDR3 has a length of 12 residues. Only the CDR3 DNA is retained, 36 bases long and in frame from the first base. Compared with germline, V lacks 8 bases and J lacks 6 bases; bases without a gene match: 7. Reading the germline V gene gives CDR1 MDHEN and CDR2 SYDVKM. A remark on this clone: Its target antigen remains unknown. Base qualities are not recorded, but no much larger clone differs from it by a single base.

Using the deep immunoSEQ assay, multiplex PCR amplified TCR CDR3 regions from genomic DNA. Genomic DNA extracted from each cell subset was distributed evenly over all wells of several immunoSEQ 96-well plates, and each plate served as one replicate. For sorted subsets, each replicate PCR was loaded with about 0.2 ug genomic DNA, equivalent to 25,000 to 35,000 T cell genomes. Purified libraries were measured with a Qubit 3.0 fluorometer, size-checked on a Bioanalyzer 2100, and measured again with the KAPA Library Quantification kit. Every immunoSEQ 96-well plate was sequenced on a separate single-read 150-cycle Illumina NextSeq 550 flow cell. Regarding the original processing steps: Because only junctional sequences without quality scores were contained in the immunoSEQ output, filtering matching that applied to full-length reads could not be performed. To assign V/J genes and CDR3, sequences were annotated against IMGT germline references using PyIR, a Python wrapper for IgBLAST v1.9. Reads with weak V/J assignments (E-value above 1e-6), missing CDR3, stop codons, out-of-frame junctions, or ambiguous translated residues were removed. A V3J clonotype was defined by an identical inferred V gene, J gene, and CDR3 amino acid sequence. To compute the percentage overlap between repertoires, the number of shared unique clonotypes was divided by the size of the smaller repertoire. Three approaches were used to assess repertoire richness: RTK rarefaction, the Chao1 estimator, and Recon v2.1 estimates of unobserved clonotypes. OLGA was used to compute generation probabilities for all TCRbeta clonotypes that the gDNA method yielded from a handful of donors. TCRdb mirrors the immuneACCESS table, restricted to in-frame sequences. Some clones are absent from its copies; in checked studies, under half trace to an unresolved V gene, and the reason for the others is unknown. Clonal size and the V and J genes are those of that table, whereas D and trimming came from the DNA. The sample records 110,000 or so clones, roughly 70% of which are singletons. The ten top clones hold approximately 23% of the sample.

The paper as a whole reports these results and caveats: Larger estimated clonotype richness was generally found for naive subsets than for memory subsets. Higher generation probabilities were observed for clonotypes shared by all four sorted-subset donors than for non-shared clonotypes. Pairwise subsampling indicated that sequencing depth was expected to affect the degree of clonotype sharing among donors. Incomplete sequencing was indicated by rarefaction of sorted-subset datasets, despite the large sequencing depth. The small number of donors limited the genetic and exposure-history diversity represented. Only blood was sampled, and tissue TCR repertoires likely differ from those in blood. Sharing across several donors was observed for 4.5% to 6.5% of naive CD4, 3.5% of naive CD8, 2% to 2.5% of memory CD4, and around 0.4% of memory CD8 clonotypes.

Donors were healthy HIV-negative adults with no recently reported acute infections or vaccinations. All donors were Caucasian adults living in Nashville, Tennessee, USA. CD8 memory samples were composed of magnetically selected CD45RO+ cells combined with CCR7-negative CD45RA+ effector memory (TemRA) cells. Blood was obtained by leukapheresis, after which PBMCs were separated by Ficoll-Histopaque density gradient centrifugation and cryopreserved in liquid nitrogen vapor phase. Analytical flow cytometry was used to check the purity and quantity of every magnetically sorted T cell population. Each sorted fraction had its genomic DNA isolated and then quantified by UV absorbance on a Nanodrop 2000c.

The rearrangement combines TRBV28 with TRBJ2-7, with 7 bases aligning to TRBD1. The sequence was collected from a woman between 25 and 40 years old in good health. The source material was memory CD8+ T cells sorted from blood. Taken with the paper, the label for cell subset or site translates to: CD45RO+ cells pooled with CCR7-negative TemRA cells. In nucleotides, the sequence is TGTGCCAGCGGGAACAGGGGAAGCGAGCAGTACTTC. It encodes CASGNRGSEQYF.